The 29 T cell receptor beta chains presented below share a single source sample, sequenced in a study of post-analysis software for immune sequencing data. Study findings and constraints: In patients, about 5 TRBV segments were more frequent than in controls, with TRBV5-6, TRBV5-1 and TRBV20-1 among them.

The authors incorporated unique molecular identifiers into the TCR beta cDNA libraries. Each CDR3 protein gets one entry after TCRdb re-called the PCR reads with MiXCR. The data contain about 200,000 distinct CDR3 sequences, around 29% of them seen just once; the ten biggest clones take up roughly 3.5%. For these TCRs, the target antigens are not known. The source material was blood. The receptors were sampled from a girl aged 2-17 years with multiple sclerosis.

This clonotype appeared a few times. The CDR3 bases are TGTGCCAGTAGCCCGCGCGGGAGGTCTGAAGCTTTCTTT. Residues: CASSPRGRSEAFF. The chain joins TRBV19 to TRBJ1-1; no reliable D call. This CDR3 spans 13 amino acids. In germline, CDR1 is LNHDA, CDR2 SQIVND (reference sequence). Trimming took 6 bases from V and 6 from J, leaving 14 bases between them.

Ten or more counts support this clonotype. The chain uses TRBV20-1 and TRBJ2-7, with D perhaps matching TRBD2 (7 bases). From germline, CDR1 is DFQATT and CDR2 SNEGSKA (reference sequence). Trimming stripped 0 bases from V and 3 bases from J, with 12 bases between. The CDR3 runs 14 residues. CDR3: CSAREGGGSYEQYF. For the CDR3, the DNA is TGCAGTGCTAGAGAGGGAGGGGGAAGCTACGAGCAGTACTTC.

This clonotype was detected many times. This chain uses TRBV20-1 with TRBJ2-1; D is possibly TRBD1 or TRBD2 (6 bases each). The V gene lost 6 bases and the J gene lost 7 bases, with 25 bases spanning the gap. Per the germline V gene, CDR1 is DFQATT and CDR2 is SNEGSKA (reference sequence). The CDR3 loop spans 16 amino acids. CDR3: CSAPGASSNMGNEQFF. The DNA of the CDR3 is TGCAGTGCCCCGGGGGCGTCATCGAACATGGGGAATGAGCAGTTCTTC.

The J gene is TRBJ2-3, the V gene TRBV5-1, with D perhaps given as TRBD1 or TRBD2 (5 bases each). CDR1 SGHRS and CDR2 YFSETQ come from the germline V gene. The ends were cut back, 0 bases at V and 2 bases at J, with 10 bases in the middle. The length of the CDR3 is 15 residues. CDR3 sequence: CASSLEWDLTDTQYF. CDR3 nucleotides: TGCGCCAGCAGCTTGGAGTGGGACCTCACAGATACGCAGTATTTT.

This chain connects TRBV20-1 to TRBJ2-7, with TRBD2 matching 8 bases. Germline CDR1 DFQATT, CDR2 SNEGSKA (reference sequence). The CDR3 is 12 residues long. V lost 7 bases and J lost 7; bases outside the gene matches: 9. CDR3 DNA sequence: TGCAGTGGGGGCGGGAGGCCGGGGGAGCAGTACTTC. It yields the protein CSGGGRPGEQYF.

With regard to this clonotype: One end of the junction does not line up with germline, which may come from a read error. V gene TRBV7-2 combines with J gene TRBJ2-5; 9 bases are a match to TRBD2. CDR1 is SGHTA and CDR2 is FQGNSA in the germline V gene. The CDR3 totals 14 residues. The DNA for the CDR3 is TGTGCCAGCAGCTTAGGACTAGCGGAAGAGGCCCAGTACTTC. Protein product: CASSLGLAEEAQYF.

The sample holds many counts of this clonotype. The rearrangement joins TRBV6-5 to TRBJ2-3; the match to TRBD1 covers 12 bases. Germline V gene sequence: CDR1 MNHEY, CDR2 SVGAGI. Losses at the gene ends were 4 bases for V and 0 bases for J; bases not matched to a gene: 5. The CDR3 contains 17 residues. Here the CDR3 reads CASSFLGQGASTDTQYF. For the CDR3, the DNA is TGTGCCAGCAGTTTCCTGGGACAGGGGGCTAGCACAGATACGCAGTATTTT.

Notes on this clonotype: This may stem from a read error, because a much larger clone lies one nucleotide away. This rearrangement joins TRBV5-1 to TRBJ2-3, with TRBD1 identical over 8 bases. This CDR3 contains 15 residues. Trimming took 4 bases from V and 1 from J; bases not matched to a gene: 5. Germline V gene data show CDR1 as SGHRS and CDR2 as YFSETQ. The CDR3 sequence is CASSRGQVRTDTQYF. The DNA of the CDR3 is TGCGCCAGCAGCCGGGGACAGGTTCGCACAGATACGCAGTATTTT.

This rearrangement joins TRBV5-1 to TRBJ2-5; 11 positions match TRBD2. From germline, CDR1 is SGHRS and CDR2 YFSETQ. The CDR3 consists of 16 residues. J was trimmed by 7 bases and V by 4 bases; bases with no gene match: 12. CDR3 DNA: TGCGCCAGCAGCGCAACCGGGACTAGCGGTCCATGGACCCAGTACTTC. It specifies CASSATGTSGPWTQYF. The variable domain in full, with the rest retrieved from reference TRBV5-1 and TRBJ2-5, is KAGVTQTPRYLIKTRGQQVTLSCSPISGHRSVSWYQQTPGQGLQFLFEYFSETQRNKGNFPGRFSGRQFSNSRSEMNVSTLELGDSALYLCASSATGTSGPWTQYFGPGTRLLVL.

This clonotype was counted ten times or more. The V and J genes are TRBV4-1 and TRBJ2-1; no clear D gene. CDR1 is MGHRA, CDR2 YSYEKL, per germline. CDR3 size: 17 residues. V lost 4 bases and J 1 base, leaving 17 bases between the germline ends. CDR3 residues: CASSPTHWRVSYNEQFF. CDR3 bases: TGCGCCAGCAGCCCCACCCACTGGCGAGTTTCCTACAATGAGCAGTTCTTC.

This clonotype was seen ten or more times. This chain connects TRBV20-1 to TRBJ2-5, with a weak D call TRBD2 (5 bases). V was trimmed by 3 bases and J by 10 bases, leaving 15 bases between them. The CDR3 consists of 12 residues. In germline, CDR1 is DFQATT, CDR2 SNEGSKA (reference sequence). This chain's CDR3 is CSASGTPGSQYF. The CDR3 DNA is TGCAGTGCTAGTGGTACCCCTGGGAGCCAGTACTTC.

This clonotype was picked up a small number of times. V gene TRBV2 combines with J gene TRBJ1-5; D may be TRBD1 (6 bases). This CDR3 contains 16 residues. The germline V gene encodes CDR1 SNHLY and CDR2 FYNNEI. Trimming shortened V by 3 bases and J by 4 bases, and 16 bases separated the two germline ends. The CDR3 DNA follows: TGTGCCAGCAGTGAGCTCGTTAGGGGGGAGAATCAGCCCCAGCATTTT. It codes for CASSELVRGENQPQHF.

The V call is TRBV18, the J call TRBJ2-1, with a tentative D call TRBD1 (6 bases). Trimming cost V 0 bases and J 8 bases, with 11 bases left between them. This CDR3 spans 14 amino acids. Germline V lookup: CDR1 KGHSH, CDR2 LQKENI. Written as DNA, the CDR3 is TGTGCCAGCTCACCACCCGACAGGACCGATGAGCAGTTCTTC. Protein product: CASSPPDRTDEQFF.

The chain joins TRBV28 to TRBJ1-6; D gene ambiguous. With 5 bases removed from V and 3 bases from J, the gap between germline ends came to 11 bases. The CDR3 covers 15 residues. From germline, CDR1 is MDHEN and CDR2 SYDVKM. The CDR3 DNA reads as TGTGCCAGCAGTATCCCGGCCCGCTATAATTCACCCCTCCACTTT. The encoded protein is CASSIPARYNSPLHF.

This clonotype was observed a handful of times. J is TRBJ2-6 and V is TRBV14; a weak D match, TRBD2 (5 bases). The CDR3 loop spans 17 amino acids. Looked up from germline, CDR1 is SGHDN and CDR2 is FVKESK. Trimming removed 2 bases at V and 0 bases at J, with 11 bases between. The DNA for the CDR3 is TGTGCCAGCAGCCAATCCGGACTGTACTCTGGGGCCAACGTCCTGACTTTC. Protein: CASSQSGLYSGANVLTF.

There are many counts of this clonotype. V usage is TRBV29-1 and J usage is TRBJ2-7; a weak D match, TRBD1 (6 bases). Trimming took off 4 bases at V and 7 bases at J, with 17 bases between the two ends. The germline gives CDR1 SQVTM, CDR2 ANQGSEA. This CDR3 has 13 residues. CDR3 sequence (DNA): TGCAGCGTTGTTGGGCCGGGACACAGGGAGCAGTACTTC. It codes for CSVVGPGHREQYF.

This chain uses TRBV5-1 with TRBJ2-7; TRBD1 is a possible D gene (5 bases). This CDR3 has 16 amino acids. Per the germline V gene, CDR1 is SGHRS and CDR2 is YFSETQ. V lost 2 bases and J 4 bases, leaving 19 bases between the germline ends. The CDR3, as DNA: TGCGCCAGCAGCTTCGTACCTGCGGATTCAGGGTACGAGCAGTACTTC. Translating it yields CASSFVPADSGYEQYF.

CDR3 coding DNA: TGTGCCAGCAGCCCTTCCGGGACGGTAGCCTACGAGCAGTACTTC. Its protein product is CASSPSGTVAYEQYF. The V gene is TRBV7-9, the J gene TRBJ2-7; D assignment may be TRBD1 or TRBD2 (5 bases each). This CDR3 has 15 amino acids. Deletions cut 5 bases from V and 2 bases from J, with 16 bases between. Per the germline V gene, CDR1 is SEHNR and CDR2 is FQNEAQ (reference sequence).

This clonotype appeared a few times. V gene TRBV3-1 combines with J gene TRBJ1-6, with 11 bases lining up with TRBD1. CDR3 length: 16 residues. J lost 10 bases, V lost 4 bases, and 9 bases had no gene match. Germline V gene sequence: CDR1 LGHDT, CDR2 YNNKEL (reference sequence). DNA for the CDR3: TGTGCCAGCAGCCCGCGGGACAGGGGGACTCGCTCACCCCTCCACTTT. The encoded protein is CASSPRDRGTRSPLHF.

The chain has TRBV2 and TRBJ1-5; the D gene is possibly TRBD1 (6 bases). CDR1 is SNHLY, CDR2 FYNNEI, per germline. Trimming left V 7 bases short and J 1 base short, with 14 bases between. This CDR3 spans 15 amino acids. The CDR3 region has the DNA TGTGCCAGCAAGAGGGGGATTGGGAGCAATCAGCCCCAGCATTTT. Its translation is CASKRGIGSNQPQHF.

To note about this clonotype: This may come from a read error, since a much larger clone is one base off. The V call is TRBV10-3, the J call TRBJ2-1; possible D gene TRBD1, 5 bases. The CDR3 is made up of 14 amino acids. Germline values: CDR1 ENHRY, CDR2 SYGVKD. V dropped 6 bases and J dropped 0 bases, with 9 bases sitting between them. The CDR3 coding sequence is TGTGCCATCAGGGGGCAGAGCTCCTACAATGAGCAGTTCTTC. Translating it yields CAIRGQSSYNEQFF.

The gene calls are TRBV7-9 and TRBJ1-4; 9 nucleotides line up with TRBD1. The V and J ends lost 1 base and 12 bases, in that order; junction bases with no gene match: 9. This CDR3 is built from 15 residues. The germline V gene has CDR1 SEHNR and CDR2 FQNEAQ (reference sequence). CDR3 DNA: TGTGCCAGCAGCTTAGTAGCCGGACAGGGGATGGAACTGTTTTTT. This encodes CASSLVAGQGMELFF.

The V gene is TRBV20-1, the J gene TRBJ2-1, with 13 positions matching TRBD2. Germline CDR1 reads DFQATT; CDR2 reads SNEGSKA (reference sequence). CDR3 length equals 15 residues. The V and J ends lost 6 bases and 5 bases, in that order; junction bases with no gene match: 7. The CDR3 protein is CSATPGTSGDNEQFF. Written as DNA, the CDR3 is TGCAGTGCCACTCCCGGGACTAGCGGGGACAATGAGCAGTTCTTC.

This clonotype occurred a few times. The chain recombines TRBV11-2 with TRBJ2-4; no definite D call. The J call may be faulty, since TRBJ2-7 better matches the DNA end. Germline assignment: CDR1 SGHAT and CDR2 FQNNGV. CDR3 length: 15 residues. CDR3 loop: CASSERPDPNSEQYF. The DNA for the CDR3 is TGTGCCAGCAGCGAGCGACCTGACCCTAACTCCGAGCAGTACTTC.

CDR3 DNA: TGTGCCAGCAGCCAAGGACTAGCCGCACACAATGAGCAGTTCTTC. This sequence encodes CASSQGLAAHNEQFF. The V call is TRBV14, the J call TRBJ2-1; 7 bases are shared with TRBD2. The V gene end was trimmed by 1 base and the J gene end by 5 bases; junction bases not matched to a gene: 5. The CDR3 spans 15 residues. CDR1 and CDR2 from the germline V gene are SGHDN and FVKESK.

This clonotype showed up many times. The chain joins TRBV12-3 or TRBV12-4 to TRBJ2-7; TRBD1 matches at 9 bases. The CDR3 length is 15 residues. V gave up 7 bases and J gave up 1 base; unmatched junction bases: 8. CDR3 coding DNA: TGTGCCAGCACCCCCGGACAGGGGAGATCCTACGAGCAGTACTTC. Its translation: CASTPGQGRSYEQYF.

The chain uses TRBV12-3 or TRBV12-4 and TRBJ2-1; 8 nucleotides align to TRBD1. J was trimmed by 8 bases and V by 11 bases; bases with no gene match: 11. The CDR3 extends over 13 amino acids. The CDR3 nucleotides read TGTGCCTGCAAACTGACAGGGGTCTATGAGCAGTTCTTC. This encodes CACKLTGVYEQFF.

A single count supports this clonotype. The genes are TRBV9 and TRBJ2-7; 8 bases map to TRBD2. The J call is doubtful: the DNA matches TRBJ2-5 better. Germline assignment: CDR1 SGDLS and CDR2 YYNGEE. CDR3 length equals 16 residues. DNA of the CDR3: TGTGCCAGCAGCCTACAGGCGGGAGGTGCGTTCGAGACCCAGTACTTC. Translating gives CASSLQAGGAFETQYF.

This clonotype has at least ten counts. The chain has TRBV6-5 and TRBJ2-1; D possibly corresponds to TRBD2 (6 bases). CDR3 size: 15 residues. Trimming removed 3 bases at V and 4 bases at J, with 13 bases between. Germline CDR1 is MNHEY and CDR2 is SVGAGI. The CDR3 spells CASSYVDYPYNEQFF. For the CDR3, the DNA is TGTGCCAGCAGTTATGTGGACTACCCTTACAATGAGCAGTTCTTC.